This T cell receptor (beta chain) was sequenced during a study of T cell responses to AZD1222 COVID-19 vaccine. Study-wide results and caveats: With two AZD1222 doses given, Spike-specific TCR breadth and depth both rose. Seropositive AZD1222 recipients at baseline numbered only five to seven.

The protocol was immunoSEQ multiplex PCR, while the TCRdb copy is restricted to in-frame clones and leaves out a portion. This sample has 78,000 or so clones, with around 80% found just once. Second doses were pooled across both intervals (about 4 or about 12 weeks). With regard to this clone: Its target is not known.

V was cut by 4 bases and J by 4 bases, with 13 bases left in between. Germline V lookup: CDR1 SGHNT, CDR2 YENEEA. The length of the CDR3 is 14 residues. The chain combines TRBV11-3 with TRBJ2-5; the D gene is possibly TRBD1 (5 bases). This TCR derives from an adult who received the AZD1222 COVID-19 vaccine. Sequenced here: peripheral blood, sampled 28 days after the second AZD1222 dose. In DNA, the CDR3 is TGTGCCAGCAGCTCCGGGCCCAGGGCAGAGACCCAGTACTTC. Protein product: CASSSGPRAETQYF.